The rows below give T cell receptor beta chains drawn from one sample of a study of blood T cells in healthy people across ages. TCRdb itself ran the 5' RACE reads through MiXCR, one entry per CDR3 protein. The sample yields 1.5 million to 1.8 million distinct CDR3 sequences, about 45% seen once. The sequencing sample was made of blood. The receptors were sampled from a woman aged 18-29 years in good health. CDR3s include the opening cysteine and the closing phenylalanine or tryptophan. The order of the fields is V gene, clone size, J gene, D gene, CDR3 protein, CDR3 DNA. A D gene is named only where the DNA matches it firmly. The listing skips clone size in some rows; elsewhere it reads once, few, many or a size class.

TRBV28	few	TRBJ1-4	-	CASSLKEQGGYEKLFF	TGTGCCAGCAGTTTAAAAGAGCAGGGCGGGTACGAAAAACTGTTTTTT
TRBV3-1	few	TRBJ1-5	-	CASSQDSAGSYQPQHF	TGTGCCAGCAGCCAAGATTCGGCAGGGTCTTATCAGCCCCAGCATTTT
TRBV28	few	TRBJ2-5	TRBD1	CASTTGVETQYF	TGTGCCAGCACGACAGGGGTAGAGACCCAGTACTTC
TRBV7-2	-	TRBJ2-1	TRBD2	CASSWPGGTNGDEQFF	TGTGCCAGCAGCTGGCCGGGGGGGACTAATGGAGATGAGCAGTTCTTC
TRBV4-3	-	TRBJ1-1	-	CASSQDQARAEAFF	TGCGCCAGCAGCCAAGATCAAGCACGGGCTGAAGCTTTCTTT
TRBV7-2	-	TRBJ1-1	-	CASSFQSHMNTEAFF	TGTGCCAGCAGCTTCCAGTCACACATGAACACTGAAGCTTTCTTT
TRBV5-1	few	TRBJ2-1	-	CASSLSQRAFNEQFF	TGCGCCAGCAGCTTGTCCCAGCGGGCGTTCAATGAGCAGTTCTTC
TRBV4-1	-	TRBJ2-1	TRBD2	CASSQRTSGLSYNEQFF	TGCGCCAGCAGCCAAAGGACTAGCGGCCTCTCCTACAATGAGCAGTTCTTC
TRBV7-9	few	TRBJ2-2	-	CASSNPTLGELFF	TGTGCCAGCAGTAACCCGACCTTGGGGGAGCTGTTTTTT
TRBV20-1	-	TRBJ2-3	-	CSARKGGTDTQYF	TGCAGTGCCCGTAAAGGGGGCACAGATACGCAGTATTTT
TRBV6-5	few	TRBJ1-2	-	CASSYSRAGQGYGYTF	TGTGCCAGCAGTTACTCGCGGGCAGGGCAGGGCTATGGCTACACCTTC
TRBV7-6	-	TRBJ1-1	TRBD1	CASSPEDRENTEAFF	TGTGCCAGCAGCCCCGAAGACAGGGAGAACACTGAAGCTTTCTTT
TRBV9	-	TRBJ2-3	TRBD2	CASSDPTSGGARDTQYF	TGTGCCAGCAGCGACCCGACTAGCGGGGGGGCGAGAGATACGCAGTATTTT
TRBV6-5	-	TRBJ1-2	-	CASSYSTGIYNYGYTF	TGTGCCAGCAGTTACTCAACGGGCATTTATAACTATGGCTACACCTTC
TRBV11-1	-	TRBJ1-1	TRBD1	CASSFGQAGTEAFF	TGTGCCAGCAGCTTTGGACAGGCGGGGACTGAAGCTTTCTTT
TRBV20-1	-	TRBJ2-4	-	CSAQTGLAKNIQYF	TGCAGTGCTCAGACAGGACTAGCCAAAAACATTCAGTACTTC
TRBV7-9	-	TRBJ2-7	-	CASSHPGHNEQYF	TGTGCCAGCAGCCACCCGGGCCACAATGAGCAGTACTTC
TRBV4-3	few	TRBJ2-3	TRBD1	CASSQGDTGDSYTDTQYF	TGCGCCAGCAGCCAAGGGGATACAGGGGATTCTTACACAGATACGCAGTATTTT
TRBV19	-	TRBJ1-5	-	CASSTTVGVNQPQHF	TGTGCCAGTAGTACCACGGTAGGGGTCAATCAGCCCCAGCATTTT
TRBV4-1	few	TRBJ1-1	-	CASSRRGAGTEAFF	TGCGCCAGCAGCCGGCGGGGGGCAGGGACTGAAGCTTTCTTT
TRBV7-9	-	TRBJ2-7	TRBD1	CASSKKQGVSSYEQYF	TGTGCCAGCAGCAAAAAACAGGGGGTGAGCTCCTACGAGCAGTACTTC
TRBV18	few	TRBJ2-1	TRBD2	CASSSWTSGGEQFF	TGTGCCAGCTCATCGTGGACTAGCGGCGGGGAGCAGTTCTTC
TRBV5-1	-	TRBJ1-2	TRBD1	CASSPQGDSRGYTF	TGCGCCAGCAGCCCTCAGGGGGACAGTCGTGGCTACACCTTC
TRBV4-2	few	TRBJ2-7	-	CASSQEQRDLYEQYF	TGTGCCAGCAGCCAAGAGCAAAGGGACCTTTACGAGCAGTACTTC
TRBV29-1	few	TRBJ1-1	-	CSVIPGFTEAFF	TGCAGCGTTATCCCAGGGTTCACTGAAGCTTTCTTT
TRBV9	-	TRBJ2-5	-	CASSVSPQGLGETQYF	TGTGCCAGCAGCGTATCTCCCCAAGGACTCGGGGAGACCCAGTACTTC
TRBV15	-	TRBJ2-1	-	CATSRQTRGISYNEQFF	TGTGCCACCAGCAGACAGACTCGCGGGATTTCCTACAATGAGCAGTTCTTC
TRBV20-1	-	TRBJ2-2	-	CSAARGTGELFF	TGCAGTGCCGCTAGGGGCACCGGGGAGCTGTTTTTT
TRBV7-2	-	TRBJ2-7	-	CASSLGRQIYEQYF	TGTGCCAGCAGCTTAGGGAGACAGATCTACGAGCAGTACTTC
TRBV29-1	many	TRBJ2-3	-	CSGGLARTDTQYF	TGCAGCGGGGGCCTAGCGAGGACAGATACGCAGTATTTT
TRBV20-1	-	TRBJ2-3	-	CSARVLGDTQYF	TGCAGTGCTAGAGTTTTAGGGGATACGCAGTATTTT
TRBV9	few	TRBJ2-1	TRBD2	CASSVESGDYNEQFF	TGTGCCAGCAGCGTAGAGAGCGGGGATTACAATGAGCAGTTCTTC
TRBV7-2	-	TRBJ2-1	-	CASSSPGQNEQFF	TGTGCCAGCAGCTCTCCGGGGCAAAATGAGCAGTTCTTC
TRBV9	-	TRBJ2-1	TRBD2	CASSVVTSGNNEQFF	TGTGCCAGCAGCGTAGTCACTAGCGGAAACAATGAGCAGTTCTTC
TRBV24-1	-	TRBJ2-3	TRBD2	CATSDFGWTSGRADTQYF	TGTGCCACCAGTGATTTCGGATGGACTAGCGGGAGGGCCGATACGCAGTATTTT
TRBV29-1	-	TRBJ2-5	TRBD2	CSVAGTSGIFETQYF	TGCAGCGTTGCCGGGACTAGCGGGATTTTTGAGACCCAGTACTTC
TRBV12-3/TRBV12-4	many	TRBJ2-5	-	CASSVPGQETQYF	TGTGCCAGCAGCGTACCTGGACAAGAGACCCAGTACTTC
TRBV20-1	-	TRBJ2-1	-	CSATLRGGNEQFF	TGCAGTGCTACGCTCCGGGGAGGTAATGAGCAGTTCTTC
TRBV7-9	few	TRBJ2-7	TRBD2	CASSRIAGEKPHEQYF	TGTGCCAGCAGCCGAATAGCGGGAGAGAAACCTCACGAGCAGTACTTC
TRBV29-1	-	TRBJ2-7	-	CSVEDRWGVHEQYF	TGCAGCGTTGAAGATCGATGGGGTGTCCACGAGCAGTACTTC
TRBV18	-	TRBJ2-5	TRBD2	CASSPLSGRTQETQYF	TGTGCCAGCTCACCCCTTAGCGGGAGGACACAAGAGACCCAGTACTTC
TRBV28	-	TRBJ2-7	-	CASSLAGPPHEQYF	TGTGCCAGCAGTTTGGCGGGTCCCCCCCACGAGCAGTACTTC
TRBV21-1	-	TRBJ1-2	-	CASSFVDRGYGYTF	TGTGCCAGCAGCTTCGTTGACAGGGGCTATGGCTACACCTTC
TRBV20-1	-	TRBJ1-6	TRBD1	CSARRAQGDSPLHF	TGCAGTGCTAGAAGGGCCCAGGGGGATTCACCCCTCCACTTT
TRBV4-1	-	TRBJ2-7	TRBD2	CASRQGLAGDNEQYF	TGCGCCAGCAGACAGGGACTAGCGGGAGACAATGAGCAGTACTTC
TRBV25-1	-	TRBJ2-7	-	CASSGGWEQYF	TGTGCCAGCAGTGGGGGGTGGGAGCAGTACTTC
TRBV7-8	few	TRBJ1-2	-	CASSLGFEGTRGYTF	TGTGCCAGCAGCTTAGGATTCGAGGGTACCCGCGGCTACACCTTC
TRBV12-3/TRBV12-4	-	TRBJ2-1	TRBD2	CASTLLGGITYNEQFF	TGTGCCAGCACCCTCCTGGGAGGGATCACCTACAATGAGCAGTTCTTC
TRBV29-1	-	TRBJ2-7	TRBD1	CSVERTGSNEQYF	TGCAGCGTTGAAAGGACAGGGAGTAACGAGCAGTACTTC
TRBV7-7	-	TRBJ2-5	-	CASSLGTFDSEQYF	TGTGCTAGCAGCTTAGGGACATTTGATAGTGAGCAGTACTTC
TRBV27	-	TRBJ2-3	-	CASSWGRGVSTDTQYF	TGTGCCAGCAGTTGGGGGCGGGGTGTCAGCACAGATACGCAGTATTTT
TRBV28	-	TRBJ1-2	-	CASSLGQPETAYGYTF	TGTGCCAGCAGTTTAGGACAACCAGAGACAGCCTACGGCTACACCTTC
TRBV12-3/TRBV12-4	many	TRBJ2-2	-	CATNPFDYKNTGELFF	TGTGCCACCAACCCTTTCGACTACAAGAACACCGGGGAGCTGTTTTTT
TRBV12-5	few	TRBJ2-5	-	CASGSHHRDPQETQYF	TGTGCTAGTGGTTCCCACCACAGGGATCCTCAAGAGACCCAGTACTTC